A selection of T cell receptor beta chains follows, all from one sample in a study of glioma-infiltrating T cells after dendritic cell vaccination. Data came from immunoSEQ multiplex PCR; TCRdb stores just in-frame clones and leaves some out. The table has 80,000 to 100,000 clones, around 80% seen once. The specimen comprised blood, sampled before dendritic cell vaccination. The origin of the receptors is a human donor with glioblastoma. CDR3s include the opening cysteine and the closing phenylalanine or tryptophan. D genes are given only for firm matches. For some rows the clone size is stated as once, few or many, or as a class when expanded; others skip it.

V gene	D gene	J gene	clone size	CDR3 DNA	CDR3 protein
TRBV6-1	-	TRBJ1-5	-	TGTGCCAGCAGACCCCAGGTATTCAATCAGCCCCAGCATTTT	CASRPQVFNQPQHF
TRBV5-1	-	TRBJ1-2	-	TGCGCCAGCAGCTTTGGTGGCACCTCCAACTATGGCTACACCTTC	CASSFGGTSNYGYTF
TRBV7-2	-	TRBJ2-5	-	TGTGCCAGTGTACCAGGACAAGAGACCCAGTACTTC	CASVPGQETQYF
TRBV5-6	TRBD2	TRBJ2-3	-	TGTGCCAGCAGCGCCGCGAAAAGACTAGCGGGAGTAAGTTGGGATACGCAGTATTTT	CASSAAKRLAGVSWDTQYF
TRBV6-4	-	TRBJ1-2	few	TGTGCCAGCAGACGGGAGGCGGAGGACTATGGCTACACCTTC	CASRREAEDYGYTF
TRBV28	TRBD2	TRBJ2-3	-	TGTGCCAGCAGTGCGGGAGTCGGAACAGATACGCAGTATTTT	CASSAGVGTDTQYF
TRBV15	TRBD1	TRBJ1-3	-	TGTGCCACCAGCAGAGATCGGTCGGGACAGGGGTTAGGAAACACCATATATTTT	CATSRDRSGQGLGNTIYF
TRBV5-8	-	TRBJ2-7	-	TGTGCCAGCAGCCTGGGGGGTCTACAGGGATTCGAGCAGTACTTC	CASSLGGLQGFEQYF
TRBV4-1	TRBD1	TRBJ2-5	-	TGCGCCAGCAGCCAAGAGGGGACAGGGGGCGGGAAGACCCAGTACTTC	CASSQEGTGGGKTQYF
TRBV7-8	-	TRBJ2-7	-	TGTGCCAGCAGCTTATATCACGAGACAGGAATCTACGAGCAGTACTTC	CASSLYHETGIYEQYF
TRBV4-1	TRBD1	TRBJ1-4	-	TGCGCCAGCAGCCAAGGACAGGGGACTAATGAAAAACTGTTTTTT	CASSQGQGTNEKLFF
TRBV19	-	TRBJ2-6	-	TGTGCCAGTAGTCCCCACGTGACAATTCGCTCTGGGGCCAACGTCCTGACTTTC	CASSPHVTIRSGANVLTF
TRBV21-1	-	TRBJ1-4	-	TGTGCCAGCAGCAGGGCCCTTAATGAAAAACTGTTTTTT	CASSRALNEKLFF
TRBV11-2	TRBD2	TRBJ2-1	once	TGTGCCAGCAGCTTAGCTAGGACTAGTCGAGAGCAGTTCTTC	CASSLARTSREQFF
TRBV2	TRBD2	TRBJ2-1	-	TGTGCCAGCAGTTTCTTAGCGGGGGGGCCGGGTGAGCAGTTCTTC	CASSFLAGGPGEQFF
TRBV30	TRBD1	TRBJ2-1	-	TGTGCCTGGTCGACCGGGACAGCGGACGGTGAGCAGTTCTTC	CAWSTGTADGEQFF
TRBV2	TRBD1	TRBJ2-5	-	TGTGCCAGCAGTGAAGGTGCGGGACAGGGGTACCAGTACTTC	CASSEGAGQGYQYF
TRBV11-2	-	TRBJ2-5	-	TGTGCCAGCAGCTTTTATGAGACCCAGTACTTC	CASSFYETQYF
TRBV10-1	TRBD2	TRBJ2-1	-	TGCGCCAGCAGTGAGTCGAGCGGGATTAGTCCCAATGAGCAGTTCTTC	CASSESSGISPNEQFF